This T cell receptor (beta chain) derives from a study of Ad26.COV2.S vaccination and SARS-CoV-2 variants. Notes on the study in general: Higher spike-specific TCR breadth was found in vaccine recipients than in placebo recipients.

As to treatment: around 19 received Ad26.COV2.S at low or high dose, single or two shots; 5 received placebo; per-sample allocation not given. Collection of the samples took place on day 63 after the first injection of vaccine or placebo. The study used a vaccine consisting of an Ad26 vector that expressed Wuhan-strain SARS-CoV-2 spike. This clone was detected once. As yet, its antigen is unknown. The method was immunoSEQ multiplex PCR; TCRdb's version includes in-frame clones alone and lacks a portion of them. This sample carries about 460,000 clones, 80% to 90% of them seen once, and the ten largest clones take 1.5% to 2%. V was clipped by 2 bases and J by 4 bases; unmatched bases: 11. Per germline, CDR1 SGHRS and CDR2 YFSETQ. This CDR3 is built from 18 residues.

The sequence was obtained from a person aged 18-65 years who received the Ad26.COV2.S COVID-19 vaccine or a placebo. This chain links TRBV5-1 with TRBJ2-6; TRBD1 aligns across 8 bases. Sequences were derived from peripheral blood, sampled in a trial of Ad26.COV2.S vaccine versus placebo. CDR3 in DNA: TGCGCCAGCAGCTTCGAGGGACAGGCGCCCTTAGGGGCCAACGTCCTGACTTTC. This translates into CASSFEGQAPLGANVLTF. The variable domain in full, completed from reference TRBV5-1 and TRBJ2-6, reads KAGVTQTPRYLIKTRGQQVTLSCSPISGHRSVSWYQQTPGQGLQFLFEYFSETQRNKGNFPGRFSGRQFSNSRSEMNVSTLELGDSALYLCASSFEGQAPLGANVLTFGAGSRLTVL.